A single sample gave rise to the 3 T cell receptor beta chains below, sequenced in a study of T cell repertoires in cytomegalovirus infection (dated by TCRdb to about 2019). Sequencing used an Illumina HiSeq 1500. The public reads were reanalyzed by TCRdb: fastp trimming at Q25, MiXCR alignment, in-frame beta chains only. Duplicate CDR3 protein sequences are folded into a single record with the most common DNA and genes. In this sample the table shows about 340,000 distinct CDR3 sequences, roughly 29% of which occur a single time. The ten most abundant clones make up around 20% of the sample. These receptors are not linked to any known antigen. The treatment or condition tag for this specimen amounts to: in vitro stimulation with specific CMV peptide epitopes to enrich CMV-specific T cells. This specimen was cultured PBMCs, taken from culture after CMV antigen stimulation. The receptors here all came from a human donor in good health (CMV status not recorded). Some clones in this sample may be carry-over from other donors' samples.

This clonotype came up a few times. This chain uses TRBV7-9 with TRBJ2-5, with a tentative D call TRBD2 (6 bases). There are 17 residues in the CDR3. Trimming pared 1 base from V and 1 base from J, leaving 16 bases between. CDR1 SEHNR and CDR2 FQNEAQ come from the germline V gene (reference sequence). The CDR3 DNA follows: TGTGCCAGCAGCTTAGGATCAGGTACTAGCCGCCAAGAGACCCAGTACTTC. Translation: CASSLGSGTSRQETQYF. The variable domain in full, with the rest retrieved from reference TRBV7-9 and TRBJ2-5, is DTGVSQNPRHKITKRGQNVTFRCDPISEHNRLYWYRQTLGQGPEFLTYFQNEAQLEKSRLLSDRFSAERPKGSFSTLEIQRTEQGDSAMYLCASSLGSGTSRQETQYFGPGTRLLVL.

The sample holds a few counts of this clonotype. The CDR3, as DNA: TGTGCCAGCAGACAAGACAGAGGTAAATACGAGCAGTACTTC. It yields the protein CASRQDRGKYEQYF. The chain joins TRBV6-1 to TRBJ2-7; tentative D call: TRBD1 (5 bases). Germline V lookup: CDR1 MNHNS, CDR2 SASEGT. The CDR3 length is 14 residues. V gave up 6 bases and J gave up 4 bases, with 16 bases separating them.

This clonotype was found a few times. The rearrangement uses TRBV2 and TRBJ1-4, with D perhaps matching TRBD1 (5 bases). Between the trimmed V and J ends, which lost 7 bases and 4 bases, there was a span of 10 bases. Germline CDR1 is SNHLY and CDR2 is FYNNEI. There are 13 residues in the CDR3. The CDR3 DNA is TGTGCCAGCAAAGGGGCTCGTAATGAAAAACTGTTTTTT. Translation gives CASKGARNEKLFF. Supplemented by reference TRBV2 and TRBJ1-4, the full variable domain reads EPEVTQTPSHQVTQMGQEVILRCVPISNHLYFYWYRQILGQKVEFLVSFYNNEISEKSEIFDDQFSVERPDGSNFTLKIRSTKLEDSAMYFCASKGARNEKLFFGSGTQLSVL.